This T cell receptor beta chain is from a study of T-cell memory formation after mild COVID-19. Study conclusions and caveats: Contracting clones localized mainly to CM and EM when CD4+ and mainly to EMRA when CD8+.

MiXCR, run by TCRdb on the 5' RACE reads, gives a single entry per CDR3 protein. This sample yields about 430,000 distinct CDR3 sequences, of which around 24% are seen a single time; 7.5% to 10% belongs to the top ten. Points on this clonotype: Its target is not known.

Trimming took 0 bases from V and 5 from J, leaving 17 bases between them. Germline CDR1 and CDR2: SGDLS and YYNGEE. This CDR3 contains 16 residues. The receptor was derived from an adult woman who had mild COVID-19 (a few samples of this study predate the infection). Cell type and time point are not known. The chain has TRBV9 and TRBJ1-2, with no clear D. What was sequenced was PBMCs or a T cell subset sorted from them (not recorded which). As DNA, the CDR3 is TGTGCCAGCAGCGTAGGCTCTACCCTACTTAAGTATGGCTACACCTTC. It codes for CASSVGSTLLKYGYTF.